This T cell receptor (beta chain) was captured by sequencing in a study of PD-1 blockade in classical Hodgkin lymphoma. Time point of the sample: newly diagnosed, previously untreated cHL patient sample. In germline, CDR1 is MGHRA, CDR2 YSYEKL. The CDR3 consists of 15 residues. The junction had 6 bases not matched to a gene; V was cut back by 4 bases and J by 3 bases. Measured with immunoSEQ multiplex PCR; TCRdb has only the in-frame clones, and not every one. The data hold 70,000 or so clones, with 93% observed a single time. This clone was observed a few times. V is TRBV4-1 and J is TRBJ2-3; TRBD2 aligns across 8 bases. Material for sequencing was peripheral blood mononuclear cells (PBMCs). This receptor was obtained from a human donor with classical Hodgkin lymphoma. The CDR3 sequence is CASSPFGGVTDTQYF. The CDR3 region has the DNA TGCGCCAGCAGCCCCTTCGGGGGGGTTACAGATACGCAGTATTTT.